This TCR beta chain was observed in a study of regulatory T cells in long-lasting Graves disease. Points from the study as a whole: Since the sample size was small, accuracy may have been reduced. Persistent Graves' patients possessed reduced TCR diversity relative to recently diagnosed ones. Persistent disease was characterized by preferential usage of TRBV28, TRBJ1-2 and TRBJ2-5.

The table lists this clonotype with a few counts. Its antigen is unknown. Construction of the TCR beta libraries employed iRepertoire HTBI primers in conjunction with Arm-PCR of CDR3 regions. MiXCR, applied by TCRdb to the multiplex PCR reads, yields one record per CDR3 protein. The table has a few hundred thousand distinct CDR3 sequences, over 20% seen once; the top ten hold more than 13%. With 4 bases clipped from V and 2 bases from J, the junction kept 11 bases outside the gene matches. The CDR3 loop spans 15 amino acids. In germline, CDR1 is SQVTM, CDR2 ANQGSEA. The sample's time point: persistent/refractory GD, antithyroid drugs over 5 years with positive TRAb. PBMCs were the source of the RNA used for TCR sequencing. Graves' disease diagnosis relied on American Thyroid Association guidelines.

This sequence was found in a female donor with Graves disease. This material consisted of peripheral blood mononuclear cells (PBMCs), taken when the disease was refractory, from a patient treated with antithyroid drugs. V usage is TRBV29-1 and J usage is TRBJ2-7, with 7 bases matching TRBD1. The CDR3 DNA sequence: TGCAGCGTTGGATCCCCAGGGGGTGCGGCCTACGAGCAGTACTTC. Protein sequence: CSVGSPGGAAYEQYF.